This T cell receptor beta chain appears in the sequencing data of a study of cytomegalovirus exposure and HLA in healthy donors. General study points: Later analysis identified a missense DCLRE1C variant that was linked to TCR beta V- and J-gene trimming.

Turning to this clone: Its matching antigen is unknown.

60 Vbeta and 13 Jbeta primers were used in PCR. Method: immunoSEQ multiplex PCR; TCRdb's copy keeps in-frame clones and lacks some. The sample carries approximately 100,000 clones, around 77% recorded once. Sequencing was done on a sample of PBMCs. The TCR sequence derives from a man in his forties in good health and CMV-seropositive.

For the CDR3, the DNA is TGTGCCAGCAGCTTAGACGCGGGGGGGCAGGATACGCAGTATTTT. Its translation: CASSLDAGGQDTQYF. The chain employs TRBV7-2 and TRBJ2-3, with TRBD2 matching over 9 bases. The CDR3 covers 15 residues. CDR1 SGHTA and CDR2 FQGNSA come from the germline V gene. The V gene end was trimmed by 1 base and the J gene end by 6 bases; junction bases not matched to a gene: 5.